The clone carrying this T cell receptor beta chain has at least ten counts. The sample comes from a study of read filtering for tumor transcriptome and immune sequencing. Bone marrow was sampled from every patient at the time of active disease. V dropped 0 bases and J dropped 5; count of bases not matched to a gene: 4. Germline lookup yields CDR1 LGHNA and CDR2 YNFKEQ. This CDR3 has 15 residues. Molecular barcoded adaptors covering alpha/delta and beta/gamma chains were used on roughly 400 ng RNA. TCRdb reanalysed the reads using MiXCR and keeps one entry per CDR3 protein. The sample lists roughly 69,000 distinct CDR3 sequences, 14% occurring once.

What was sequenced was a population of CD138-negative cells sorted from bone marrow. The clonotype comes from a donor at least 40 years old with multiple myeloma. V and J are TRBV4-2 and TRBJ1-2; TRBD1 aligns across 9 bases. CDR3 in amino acids: CASSQEGGQGYGYTF. The CDR3 DNA sequence: TGTGCCAGCAGCCAAGAGGGGGGACAGGGTTATGGCTACACCTTC.